This T cell receptor (beta chain) was sequenced during a study of metastatic and nonmetastatic thyroid tumors. Study-level background: Repertoires from blood and tumor or nodule tissue of malignant and benign thyroid patients were compared. Overall study results and limits: Within blood and tumor, benign nodules reportedly had significantly lower TCR beta diversity than malignant thyroid tumors did.

This clone showed up many times. Its target is not known. Patients had received no treatment of any kind before thyroid surgery. MiXCR was used by TCRdb to re-call the PCR reads. The table has 21,000 or so clones, 15% to 18% seen once. CDR3 length equals 15 residues. V lost 6 bases to trimming and J lost 0 bases, with 14 bases between them. The germline V gene has CDR1 SNHLY and CDR2 FYNNEI. The gene calls are TRBV2 and TRBJ1-1; D gene unclear. The sequencing input was blood. This clonotype originated in a female donor with papillary thyroid cancer or a benign thyroid nodule (not recorded which). Some clones in this sample may be carry-over from other donors' samples. As DNA, the CDR3 is TGTGCCAGCAGAATCTTCAGCGAACTGAACACTGAAGCTTTCTTT. Amino acids: CASRIFSELNTEAFF.